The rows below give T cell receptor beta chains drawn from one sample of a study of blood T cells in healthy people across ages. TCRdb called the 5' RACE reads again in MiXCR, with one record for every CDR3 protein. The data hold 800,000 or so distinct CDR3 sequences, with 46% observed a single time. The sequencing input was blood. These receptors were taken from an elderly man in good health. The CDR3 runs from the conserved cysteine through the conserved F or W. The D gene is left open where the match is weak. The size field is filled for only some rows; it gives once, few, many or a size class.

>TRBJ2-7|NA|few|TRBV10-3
CAIRPGPGSYEQYF
TGTGCCATCAGACCGGGTCCCGGGTCCTACGAGCAGTACTTC
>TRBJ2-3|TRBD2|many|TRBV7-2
CASRTSGNSRWYF
TGTGCCAGCAGGACTAGCGGGAATTCAAGGTGGTATTTT
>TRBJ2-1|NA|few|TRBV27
CASSLIAQAVNEQFF
TGTGCCAGCAGTTTAATAGCACAGGCGGTCAATGAGCAGTTCTTC
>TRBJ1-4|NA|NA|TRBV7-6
CASSKLRGIANEKLFF
TGTGCCAGCAGCAAACTCAGAGGGATCGCTAATGAAAAACTGTTTTTT
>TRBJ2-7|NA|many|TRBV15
CATSRDTGSSYEQYF
TGTGCCACCAGCAGAGATACTGGAAGCTCCTACGAGCAGTACTTC
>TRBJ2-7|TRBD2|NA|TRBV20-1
CSASRLAGGFFGEQYF
TGCAGTGCTAGTCGCCTAGCGGGAGGGTTTTTCGGCGAGCAGTACTTC
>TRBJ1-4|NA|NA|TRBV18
CASSPNGEKLFF
TGTGCCAGCTCACCAAACGGGGAAAAACTGTTTTTT
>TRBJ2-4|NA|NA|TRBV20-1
CSARTERSGRDIQYF
TGCAGTGCTAGAACCGAGCGATCAGGAAGGGACATTCAGTACTTC
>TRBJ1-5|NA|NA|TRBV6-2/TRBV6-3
CASSTRQLNQPQHF
TGTGCCAGCAGTACTAGACAGCTCAATCAGCCCCAGCATTTT
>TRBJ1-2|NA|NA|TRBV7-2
CASSPEWGGGYTF
TGTGCCAGCAGCCCCGAGTGGGGGGGCGGCTACACCTTC
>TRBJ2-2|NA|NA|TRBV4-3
CASSEGPYTGELFF
TGCGCCAGCAGCGAAGGGCCTTACACCGGGGAGCTGTTTTTT
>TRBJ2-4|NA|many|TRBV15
CATSPSRGNIQYF
TGTGCCACCAGCCCTTCTCGGGGGAACATTCAGTACTTC